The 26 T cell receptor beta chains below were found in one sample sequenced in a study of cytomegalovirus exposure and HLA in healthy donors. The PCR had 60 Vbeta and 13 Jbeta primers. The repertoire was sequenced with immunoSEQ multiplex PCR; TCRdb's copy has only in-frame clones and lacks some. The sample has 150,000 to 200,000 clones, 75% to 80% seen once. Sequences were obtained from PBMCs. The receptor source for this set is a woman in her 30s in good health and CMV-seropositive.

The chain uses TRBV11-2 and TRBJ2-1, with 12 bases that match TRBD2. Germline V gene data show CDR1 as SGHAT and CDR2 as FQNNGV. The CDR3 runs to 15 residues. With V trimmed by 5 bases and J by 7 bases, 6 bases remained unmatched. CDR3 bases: TGTGCCAGCAGCCGCCTAGCGGGAGGGATAAATGAGCAGTTCTTC. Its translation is CASSRLAGGINEQFF.

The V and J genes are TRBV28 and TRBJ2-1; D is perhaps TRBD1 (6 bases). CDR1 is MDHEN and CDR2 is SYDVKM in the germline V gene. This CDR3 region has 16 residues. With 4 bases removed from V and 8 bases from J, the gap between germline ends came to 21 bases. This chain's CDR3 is CASSSPLGAVLDEQFF. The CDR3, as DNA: TGTGCCAGCAGTTCCCCCTTGGGGGCAGTCTTGGATGAGCAGTTCTTC. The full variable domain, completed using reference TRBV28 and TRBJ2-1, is DVKVTQSSRYLVKRTGEKVFLECVQDMDHENMFWYRQDPGLGLRLIYFSYDVKMKEKGDIPEGYSVSREKKERFSLILESASTNQTSMYLCASSSPLGAVLDEQFFGPGTRLTVL.

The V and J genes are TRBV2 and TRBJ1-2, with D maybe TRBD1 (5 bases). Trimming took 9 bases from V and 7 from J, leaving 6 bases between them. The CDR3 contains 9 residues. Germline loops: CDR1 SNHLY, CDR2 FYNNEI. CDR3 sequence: CASGAGYTF. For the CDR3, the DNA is TGTGCCAGTGGGGCTGGCTACACCTTC.

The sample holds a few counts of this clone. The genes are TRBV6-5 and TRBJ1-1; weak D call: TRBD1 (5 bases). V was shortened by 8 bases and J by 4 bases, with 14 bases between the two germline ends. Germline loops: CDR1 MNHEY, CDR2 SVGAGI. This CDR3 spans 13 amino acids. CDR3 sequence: CASAQGYGTEAFF. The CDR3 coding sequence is TGTGCCAGCGCCCAGGGATACGGCACTGAAGCTTTCTTT.

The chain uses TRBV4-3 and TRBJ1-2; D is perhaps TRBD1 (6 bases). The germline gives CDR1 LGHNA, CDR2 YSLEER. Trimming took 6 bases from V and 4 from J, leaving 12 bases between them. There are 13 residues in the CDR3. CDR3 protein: CASSHRDGYGYTF. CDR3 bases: TGCGCCAGCAGTCACAGGGACGGCTATGGCTACACCTTC.

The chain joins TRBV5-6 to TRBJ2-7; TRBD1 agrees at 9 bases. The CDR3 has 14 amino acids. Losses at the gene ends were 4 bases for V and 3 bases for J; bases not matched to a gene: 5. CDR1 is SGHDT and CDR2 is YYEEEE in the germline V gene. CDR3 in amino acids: CASSGWDRVYEQYF. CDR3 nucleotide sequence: TGTGCCAGCAGCGGGTGGGACAGGGTCTACGAGCAGTACTTC.

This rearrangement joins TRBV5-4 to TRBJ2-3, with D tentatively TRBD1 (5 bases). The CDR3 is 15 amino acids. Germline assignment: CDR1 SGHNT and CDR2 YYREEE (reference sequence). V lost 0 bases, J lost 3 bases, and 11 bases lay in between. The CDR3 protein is CASSLVIGDTDTQYF. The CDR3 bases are TGTGCCAGCAGCTTGGTAATAGGGGATACAGATACGCAGTATTTT.

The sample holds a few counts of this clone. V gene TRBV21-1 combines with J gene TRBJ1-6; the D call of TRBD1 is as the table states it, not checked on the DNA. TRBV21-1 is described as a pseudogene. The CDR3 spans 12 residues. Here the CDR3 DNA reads TGTGCCAGCAGTGCAGGGCGATCACCCCTCCACTTT. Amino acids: CASSAGRSPLHF.

The CDR3 DNA is TGTGCCAGCAGCTTACACGGTTACACTGAAGCTTTCTTT. Protein product: CASSLHGYTEAFF. This chain uses TRBV13 with TRBJ1-1; D gene uncertain. Germline V gene sequence: CDR1 PRHDT, CDR2 FYEKMQ (reference sequence). This CDR3 comprises 13 residues. Between the trimmed V and J ends, which lost 2 bases and 3 bases, there was a span of 7 bases.

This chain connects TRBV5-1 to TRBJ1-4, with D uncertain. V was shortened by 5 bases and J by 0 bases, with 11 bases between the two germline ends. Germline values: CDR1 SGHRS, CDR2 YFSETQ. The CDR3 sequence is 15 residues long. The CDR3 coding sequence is TGCGCCAGCAGTATAGAGGAAGCAACTAATGAAAAACTGTTTTTT. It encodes CASSIEEATNEKLFF.

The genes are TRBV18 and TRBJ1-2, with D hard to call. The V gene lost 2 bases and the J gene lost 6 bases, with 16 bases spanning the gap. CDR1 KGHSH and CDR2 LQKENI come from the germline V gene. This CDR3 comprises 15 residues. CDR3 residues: CASSPEIAAENGYTF. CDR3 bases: TGTGCCAGCTCACCAGAAATCGCGGCTGAGAATGGCTACACCTTC.

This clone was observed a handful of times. CDR3 nucleotide sequence: TGTGCCAGTAGTATGAGTTGGCGGAGCACAGGGGTCTTGAATGAAAAACTGTTTTTT. It codes for CASSMSWRSTGVLNEKLFF. The chain carries TRBV19 and TRBJ1-4; 7 nucleotides match TRBD1. Germline loops: CDR1 LNHDA, CDR2 SQIVND (reference sequence). Trimming cost V 3 bases and J 5 bases; bases outside gene matches: 18. The CDR3 is made up of 19 amino acids.

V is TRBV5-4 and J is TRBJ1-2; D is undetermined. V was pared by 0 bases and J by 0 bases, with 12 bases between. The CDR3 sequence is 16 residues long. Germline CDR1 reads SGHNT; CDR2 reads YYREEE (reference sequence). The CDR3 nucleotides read TGTGCCAGCAGCTTGGCCGCCAGAACTACTAACTATGGCTACACCTTC. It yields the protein CASSLAARTTNYGYTF.

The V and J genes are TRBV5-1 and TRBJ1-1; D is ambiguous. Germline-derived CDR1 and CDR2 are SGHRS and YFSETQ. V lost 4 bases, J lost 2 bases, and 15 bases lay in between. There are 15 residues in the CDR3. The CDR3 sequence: CASSPPSSGNTEAFF. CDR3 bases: TGCGCCAGCAGCCCCCCATCATCAGGCAACACTGAAGCTTTCTTT.

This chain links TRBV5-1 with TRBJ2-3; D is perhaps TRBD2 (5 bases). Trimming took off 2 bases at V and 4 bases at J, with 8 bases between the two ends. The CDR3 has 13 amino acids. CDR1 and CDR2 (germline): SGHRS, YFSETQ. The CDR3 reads CASSFGDSDTQYF. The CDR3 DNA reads TGCGCCAGCAGCTTCGGGGATTCAGATACGCAGTATTTT. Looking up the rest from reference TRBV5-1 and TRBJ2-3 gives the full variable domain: KAGVTQTPRYLIKTRGQQVTLSCSPISGHRSVSWYQQTPGQGLQFLFEYFSETQRNKGNFPGRFSGRQFSNSRSEMNVSTLELGDSALYLCASSFGDSDTQYFGPGTRLTVL.

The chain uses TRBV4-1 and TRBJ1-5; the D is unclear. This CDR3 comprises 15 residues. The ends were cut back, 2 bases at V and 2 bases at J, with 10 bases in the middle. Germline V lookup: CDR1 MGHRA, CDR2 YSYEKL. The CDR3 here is CASSQLFFGNQPQHF. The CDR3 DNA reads TGCGCCAGCAGCCAACTGTTCTTTGGCAATCAGCCCCAGCATTTT.

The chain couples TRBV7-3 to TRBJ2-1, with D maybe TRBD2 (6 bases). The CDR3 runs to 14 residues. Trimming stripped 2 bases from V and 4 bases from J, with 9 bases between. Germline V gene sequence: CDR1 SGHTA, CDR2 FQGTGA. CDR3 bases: TGTGCCAGCAGCTTAGGTAGCGGTTACAATGAGCAGTTCTTC. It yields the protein CASSLGSGYNEQFF.

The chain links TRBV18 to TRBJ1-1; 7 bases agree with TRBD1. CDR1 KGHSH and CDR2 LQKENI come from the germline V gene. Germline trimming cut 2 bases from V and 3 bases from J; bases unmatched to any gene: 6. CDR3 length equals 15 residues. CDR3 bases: TGTGCCAGCTCACCAGGGACAGAGGCCTACACTGAAGCTTTCTTT. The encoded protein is CASSPGTEAYTEAFF. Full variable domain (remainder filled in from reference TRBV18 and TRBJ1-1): NAGVMQNPRHLVRRRGQEARLRCSPMKGHSHVYWYRQLPEEGLKFMVYLQKENIIDESGMPKERFSAEFPKEGPSILRIQQVVRGDSAAYFCASSPGTEAYTEAFFGQGTRLTVV.

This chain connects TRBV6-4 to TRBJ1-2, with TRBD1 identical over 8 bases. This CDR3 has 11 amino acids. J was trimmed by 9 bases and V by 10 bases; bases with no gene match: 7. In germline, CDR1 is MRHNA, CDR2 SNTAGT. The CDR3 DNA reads TGTGCCACCGGGACAGGTTTCAGCTACACCTTC. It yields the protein CATGTGFSYTF.

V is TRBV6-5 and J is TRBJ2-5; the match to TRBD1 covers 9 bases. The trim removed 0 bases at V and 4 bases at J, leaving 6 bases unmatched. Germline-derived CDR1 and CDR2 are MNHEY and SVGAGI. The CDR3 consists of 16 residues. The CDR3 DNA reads TGTGCCAGCAGTTACTCACCGGGACAGGGAACAGAGACCCAGTACTTC. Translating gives CASSYSPGQGTETQYF.

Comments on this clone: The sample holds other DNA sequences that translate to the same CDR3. The CDR3: CASSLGDYEQYF. CDR3 coding DNA: TGTGCCAGCAGCTTGGGAGATTACGAGCAGTACTTC. The rearrangement uses TRBV5-6 and TRBJ2-7; D remains unclear. Trimming shortened V by 0 bases and J by 4 bases, and 5 bases separated the two germline ends. CDR1 is SGHDT and CDR2 is YYEEEE in the germline V gene. The CDR3 sequence is 12 residues long.

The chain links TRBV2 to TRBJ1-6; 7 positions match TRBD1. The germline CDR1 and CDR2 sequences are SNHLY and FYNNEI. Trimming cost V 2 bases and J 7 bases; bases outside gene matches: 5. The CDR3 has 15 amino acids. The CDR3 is CASSESRGANSPLHF. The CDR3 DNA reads TGTGCCAGCAGTGAAAGCAGGGGGGCAAATTCACCCCTCCACTTT.

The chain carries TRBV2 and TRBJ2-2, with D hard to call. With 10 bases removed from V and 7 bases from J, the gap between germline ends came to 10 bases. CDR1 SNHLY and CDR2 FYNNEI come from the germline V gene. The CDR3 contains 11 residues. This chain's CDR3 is CAILSDGELFF. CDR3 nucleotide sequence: TGTGCCATTCTTAGTGACGGGGAGCTGTTTTTT.

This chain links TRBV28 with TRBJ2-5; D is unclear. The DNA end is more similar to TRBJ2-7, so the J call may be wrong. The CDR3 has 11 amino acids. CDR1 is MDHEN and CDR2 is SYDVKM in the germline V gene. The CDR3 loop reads CASLSNYEQYF. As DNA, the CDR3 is TGTGCCAGCCTCTCAAACTACGAGCAGTACTTC.

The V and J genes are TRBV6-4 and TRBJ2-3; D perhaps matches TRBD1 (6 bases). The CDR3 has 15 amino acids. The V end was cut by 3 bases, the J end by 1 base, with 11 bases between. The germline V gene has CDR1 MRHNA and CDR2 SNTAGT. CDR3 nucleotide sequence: TGTGCCAGCAGTGAGAGGGGGTCTGGCACAGATACGCAGTATTTT. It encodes CASSERGSGTDTQYF.

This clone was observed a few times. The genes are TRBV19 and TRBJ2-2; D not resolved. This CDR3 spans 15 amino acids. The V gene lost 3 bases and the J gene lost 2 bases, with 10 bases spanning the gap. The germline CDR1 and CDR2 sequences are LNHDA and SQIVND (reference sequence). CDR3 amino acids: CASSMSRINTGELFF. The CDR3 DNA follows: TGTGCCAGTAGTATGTCCAGGATCAACACCGGGGAGCTGTTTTTT.